The 2 T cell receptor beta chains given below trace back to one sample, sequenced in a study of T cell responses to AZD1222 COVID-19 vaccine (dated by TCRdb to the early 2020s). The sample's time point, from its label and the paper: about 28 days (+/-7) after the second vaccine dose. To prepare the library, the immunoSEQ multiplex PCR assay was applied. TCRdb's version of the immuneACCESS table is confined to in-frame rearrangements and falls short of the full clone set. An unresolved V gene accounts for under half of the shortfall where checked; the remainder is of unknown origin. This sample holds roughly 180,000 clones; roughly 94% were observed only once. Together, the top ten hold roughly 1.7% of the sample. The specimen was peripheral blood, collected 28 days after the second AZD1222 dose. These receptors were obtained from an adult who received the AZD1222 COVID-19 vaccine.

The chain links TRBV19 to TRBJ2-1; no clear D. CDR1 LNHDA and CDR2 SQIVND come from the germline V gene (reference sequence). The V end was cut by 7 bases, the J end by 6 bases, with 19 bases between. CDR3 length: 15 amino acids. The CDR3 sequence is CASNRPTFNPNEQFF. CDR3 DNA sequence: TGTGCCAGTAACCGGCCGACCTTCAATCCCAATGAGCAGTTCTTC.

The V call is TRBV18, the J call TRBJ2-5, with 8 bases aligning to TRBD2. Germline loops: CDR1 KGHSH, CDR2 LQKENI. After removal of 3 bases from V and 4 bases from J, the junction contained 4 bases not matched to a gene. The CDR3 sequence is 14 residues long. CDR3 sequence: CASSPGLASETQYF. CDR3 bases: TGTGCCAGCTCACCCGGACTAGCCTCAGAGACCCAGTACTTC.